This T cell receptor (beta chain) appears in the sequencing data of a study of CD8 T cells in ankylosing spondylitis (TCRdb year 2017). Some background on the complete study: T cell receptor beta repertoires were profiled in healthy donors and ankylosing spondylitis patients so that disease-linked TCR variants could be found. Peripheral blood samples were taken, and synovial fluid was additionally collected from ankylosing spondylitis patients. The whole study cohort included under 140 healthy donors and 25 or so ankylosing spondylitis patients. Study-wide conclusions, independent of this receptor: The disease-linked clones showed a CD8+ phenotype and occurred at relatively low frequencies in peripheral blood. Some motif variants were previously reported in synovial fluid and blood of reactive arthritis patients, suggesting common disease-initiation mechanisms. Blood from ankylosing spondylitis patients appeared to be characterized by a TCR beta motif made up of eight highly homologous amino acid variants. The disease-linked clones were reported to be significantly enriched in matched synovial fluid samples from ankylosing spondylitis patients.

These reads were obtained on an Illumina HiSeq 2500. Quantitative 5'-RACE with molecular barcodes was the method used to prepare the TCR beta libraries. Under the source paper's analysis protocol: To identify disease-linked TCR variants, a new computational method was used, one built on a probabilistic model of VDJ rearrangement. TCRdb reprocessing: public reads trimmed at Q25 with fastp, clones called with MiXCR, in-frame beta chains kept. Identical CDR3 protein sequences are pooled into one entry, listed with their most common genes and DNA. The V and J calls and clone size are TCRdb's, not the authors'. The sample yields 250,000 or so distinct CDR3 sequences; around 25% were counted once. The ten largest make up roughly 0.6% of the sample. Cut back by 8 bases and 9 bases, the V and J ends lie 25 bases apart. CDR1 and CDR2, per the germline V gene, are SGHTA and FQGNSA. Taken from cysteine to phenylalanine, the CDR3 has 15 residues. Kept here is only the CDR3 DNA, which spans 45 bases and is read in frame from base 1.

This clonotype was found a few times. Its antigen is currently not known. No base quality values were provided; no much bigger clone lies one nucleotide off. The sequencing sample was made of blood, either unsorted or a sorted T cell fraction (not recorded which). The chain couples TRBV7-2 to TRBJ2-5; the D gene is possibly TRBD2, with 7 bases matching. This TCR came from a male donor with ankylosing spondylitis or in good health (not recorded which). The DNA sequence is as follows: TGTGCCAGCGGAAGAAGCGGGGTGATACCAGGGGCCCAGTACTTC. Its protein product is CASGRSGVIPGAQYF.